The entry below gives a single T cell receptor (beta chain) sequence along with its context. The entry originates in a study of Ad26.COV2.S vaccination and SARS-CoV-2 variants. Study overall: It was the COV1001 Ad26.COV2.S trial arm that included the donor.

The CDR3 covers 13 residues. Germline V lookup: CDR1 LGHNA, CDR2 YNFKEQ. V was cut by 1 base and J by 12 bases, with 14 bases left in between. Treatment meaning: roughly 18 received Ad26.COV2.S at low or high dose, single or two shots; about 5 received placebo; per-sample allocation not given. The investigators took samples on day 63 after the first vaccine or placebo injection. Donor was an adult aged 18-55 years in Boston. Data came from immunoSEQ multiplex PCR; TCRdb stores just in-frame clones and leaves some out. The sample yields under 550,000 clones, around 87% seen once. Here the sequenced sample was peripheral blood, taken in a trial of Ad26.COV2.S vaccine versus placebo. This chain joins TRBV4-2 and TRBJ2-3; D remains ambiguous. The receptor comes from a person between 18 and 60 years old who received the Ad26.COV2.S COVID-19 vaccine or a placebo. CDR3 in DNA: TGTGCCAGCAGCCAAGCCGTCCAAAGCACCCAGTATTTT. Protein product: CASSQAVQSTQYF.